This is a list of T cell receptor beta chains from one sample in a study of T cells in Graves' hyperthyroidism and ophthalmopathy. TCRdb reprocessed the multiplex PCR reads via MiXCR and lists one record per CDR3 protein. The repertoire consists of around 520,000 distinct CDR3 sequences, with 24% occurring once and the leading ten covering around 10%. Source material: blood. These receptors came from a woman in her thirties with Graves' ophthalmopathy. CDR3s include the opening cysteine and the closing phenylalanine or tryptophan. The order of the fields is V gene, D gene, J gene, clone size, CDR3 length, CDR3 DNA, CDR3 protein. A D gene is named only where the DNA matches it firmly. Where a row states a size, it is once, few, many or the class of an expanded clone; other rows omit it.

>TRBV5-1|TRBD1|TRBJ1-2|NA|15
TGCGCCAGCAGCTTGACAGGGGGCGCATACTATGGCTACACCTTC
CASSLTGGAYYGYTF
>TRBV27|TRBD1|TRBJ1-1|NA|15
TGTGCCAGCAGTCCCCTCGACAGGGCGCGGACTGAAGCTTTCTTT
CASSPLDRARTEAFF
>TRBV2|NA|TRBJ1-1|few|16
TGTGCCAGCAGTGTGTTTGGGGTGGGAATGTTCACTGAAGCTTTCTTT
CASSVFGVGMFTEAFF
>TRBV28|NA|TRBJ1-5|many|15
TGTGCCAGCAGTTCCATAGAACGGCAGGGGCAGCCCCAGCATTTT
CASSSIERQGQPQHF
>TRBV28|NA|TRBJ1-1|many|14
TGTGCTACAATAGCCGGGGCAGCGAACACTGAAGCTTTCTTT
CATIAGAANTEAFF
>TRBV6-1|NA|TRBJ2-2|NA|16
TGTGCCAGCAGTGAAGGTTGGGAGACAGGCACCGGGGAGCTGTTTTTT
CASSEGWETGTGELFF
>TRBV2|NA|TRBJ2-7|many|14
TGTGCCAGCAGCCTCATGAAGACGGGGTACGAGCAGTACTTC
CASSLMKTGYEQYF
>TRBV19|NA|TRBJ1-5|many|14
TGTGCCAGTAGTCCGGACAGCCCTTATCAGCCCCAGCATTTT
CASSPDSPYQPQHF
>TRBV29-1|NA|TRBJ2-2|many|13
TGCAGCGTTGTCCCCAGGGGCACCGGGGAGCTGTTTTTT
CSVVPRGTGELFF
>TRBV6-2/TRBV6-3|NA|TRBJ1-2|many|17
TGTGCCAGCAGACCACCTGCCCCGGACATACGGGCGTATGGCTACACCTTC
CASRPPAPDIRAYGYTF
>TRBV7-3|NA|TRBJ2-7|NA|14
TGTGCCAGCAGCCCGGGGGACAGTTATGGCGAGCAGTACTTC
CASSPGDSYGEQYF
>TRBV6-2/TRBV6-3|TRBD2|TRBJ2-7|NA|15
TGTGCCAGCAGTTACTTTGGCGGGAGCGGTCTACAACAGTACTTC
CASSYFGGSGLQQYF
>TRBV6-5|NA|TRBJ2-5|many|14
TGTGCCAGCAGTTACGGCCGGAACCAAGAGACCCAGTACTTC
CASSYGRNQETQYF
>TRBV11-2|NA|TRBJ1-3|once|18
TGTGCCAGCAGCCACTCAGGCATTAAGGGGCGAAGTGGAAACACCATATATTTT
CASSHSGIKGRSGNTIYF
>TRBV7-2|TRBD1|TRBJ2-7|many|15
TGTGCCAGCAGCCAAGACAGGGTTGTTTCCTACGAGCAGTACTTC
CASSQDRVVSYEQYF
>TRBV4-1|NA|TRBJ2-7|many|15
TGCGCCAGCAGCCAAGAGCCTCCTCCATCCTACGAGCAGTACTTC
CASSQEPPPSYEQYF
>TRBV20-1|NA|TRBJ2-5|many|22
TGCAGTGCTAGAGATCCCCTCCCTCCTGCGCGCCAAGAGTCGGGCTTCCAAGAGACCCAGTACTTC
CSARDPLPPARQESGFQETQYF
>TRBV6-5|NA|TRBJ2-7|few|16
TGTGCCAGCAGTTACTCGGCCTCAGGGATCTCCTACGAGCAGTACTTC
CASSYSASGISYEQYF
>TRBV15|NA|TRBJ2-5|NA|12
TGTGCCACCAGCAGGTACCAAGAGACCCAGTACTTC
CATSRYQETQYF
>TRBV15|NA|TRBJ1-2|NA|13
TGTGCCACCAGCAGAGCAGAAAGCTATGGCTACACCTTC
CATSRAESYGYTF
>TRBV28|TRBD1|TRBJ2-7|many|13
TGTGCCAGCAGGTGGGACAGGGGTTACGAGCAGTACTTC
CASRWDRGYEQYF
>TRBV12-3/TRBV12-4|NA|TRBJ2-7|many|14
TGTGCCAGCAGTTTAACCTGGGGGCCCTACGAGCAGTACTTC
CASSLTWGPYEQYF
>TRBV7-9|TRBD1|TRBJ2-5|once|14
TGTGCCAGCAGCCCCGGACAGGTAGAAGAGACCCAGTACTTC
CASSPGQVEETQYF
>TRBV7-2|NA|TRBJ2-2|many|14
TGTGCCAGCAGCTTAAGACACGTGACCGGGGAGCTGTTTTTT
CASSLRHVTGELFF
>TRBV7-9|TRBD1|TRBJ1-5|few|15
TGTGCCAGCAGCAAGGGACAGACTAGCAACCAGCCCCAGCATTTT
CASSKGQTSNQPQHF
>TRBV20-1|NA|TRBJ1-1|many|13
TGCAGTGCCGGCAGCCAGGTGAACACTGAAGCTTTCTTT
CSAGSQVNTEAFF
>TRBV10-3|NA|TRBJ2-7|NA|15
TGTGCCATCAGTGGCTCCATTCTCGGCCGAAACGAGCAGTACTTC
CAISGSILGRNEQYF
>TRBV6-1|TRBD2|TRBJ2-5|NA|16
TGTGCCAGCAGTCTCGGACTAGCGAGTTTGAGAGAGACCCAGTACTTC
CASSLGLASLRETQYF
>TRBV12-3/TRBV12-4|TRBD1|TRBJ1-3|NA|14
TGTGCCAGCAGTTTGGGACAGTCTGGAAACACCATATATTTT
CASSLGQSGNTIYF
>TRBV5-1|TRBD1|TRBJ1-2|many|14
TGCGCCAGCAGCTTGGAAGGAGGGGGCGTGAGCTACACCTTC
CASSLEGGGVSYTF
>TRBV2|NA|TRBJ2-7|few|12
TGTGCCAGCAAATTCCTTTCGAGTGAGCAGTACTTC
CASKFLSSEQYF
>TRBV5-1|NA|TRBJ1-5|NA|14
TGCGCCAGCAGGCTGGTGCCAGATAATCAGCCCCAGCATTTT
CASRLVPDNQPQHF
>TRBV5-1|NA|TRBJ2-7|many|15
TGCGCCAGCAGCTCCCGAGGGGGAACTCCCTACGAGCAGTACTTC
CASSSRGGTPYEQYF
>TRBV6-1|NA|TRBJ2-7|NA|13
TGTGCCAGCAGCCTTGGACAGAGGGGCGAGCAGTACTTC
CASSLGQRGEQYF
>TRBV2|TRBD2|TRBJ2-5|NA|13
TGTGCCAGCAGGCTAGCGGGAAGAGAGACCCAGTACTTC
CASRLAGRETQYF
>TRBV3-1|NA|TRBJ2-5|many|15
TGTGCCAGCAGCCCCCTTTTGTGGCAGGAAGAGACCCAGTACTTC
CASSPLLWQEETQYF
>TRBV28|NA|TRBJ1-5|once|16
TGTGCCAGCAGTCTCCCGATGGGGGCGGAGGGACAGCCCCAGCATTTT
CASSLPMGAEGQPQHF
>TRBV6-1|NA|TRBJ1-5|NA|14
TGTGCCAGCATGAAGGCCATTGGGGGTCAGCCCCAGCATTTT
CASMKAIGGQPQHF
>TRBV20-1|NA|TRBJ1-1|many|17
TGCAGTGCTAGAGATTGGGCAGGGGCCGATCTGAACACTGAAGCTTTCTTT
CSARDWAGADLNTEAFF
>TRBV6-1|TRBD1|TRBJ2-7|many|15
TGTGCCAGCAGTCCCCGGACAGGGAGGAGCTACGAGCAGTACTTC
CASSPRTGRSYEQYF
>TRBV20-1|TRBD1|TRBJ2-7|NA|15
TGCAGTGCTAGAAGGCCGGGGACAGGGTCAGGAGAGCAGTACTTC
CSARRPGTGSGEQYF
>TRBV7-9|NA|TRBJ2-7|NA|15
TGTGCCAGCAGCTACCTAGGAGGGGGGGTAAGGGAGCAGTACTTC
CASSYLGGGVREQYF
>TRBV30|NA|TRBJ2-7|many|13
TGTGCCTGGAGTGTACCCGGCAGTTACGAGCAGTACTTC
CAWSVPGSYEQYF
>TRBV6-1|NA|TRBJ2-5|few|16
TGTGCCAGCAGCGGCAGACAGGGAGGGGGCCAAGAGACCCAGTACTTC
CASSGRQGGGQETQYF